This TCR beta chain was documented in a study of blood T cell repertoires in COVID-19. Across the whole study: Acute and convalescent COVID-19 samples came from the United States, Italy and Spain. In each case, the material was cDNA or gDNA derived from T cells, B-cell-depleted T cells, or PBMCs.

Methods used by the authors: How many nucleated cells were present was estimated from reference gene primer amplification. Assay: immunoSEQ multiplex PCR; the TCRdb copy retains only in-frame clones and omits some. That table supplies the V and J calls and clone size; D and trimming were determined from the DNA. The data show about 250,000 clones, approximately 90% seen once. CDR3 length: 14 amino acids. Germline V gene data show CDR1 as MNHEY and CDR2 as SVGAGI. Trimming cost V 2 bases and J 7 bases; bases outside gene matches: 5. The TCR comes from a woman aged 30 to 39 with COVID-19, enrolled during active disease. The V call is TRBV6-5, the J call TRBJ2-1; 7 bases match TRBD1. Material for sequencing was peripheral blood. DNA for the CDR3: TGTGCCAGCAGTTACCCGGGACAGAGTAATGAGCAGTTCTTC. Amino acids: CASSYPGQSNEQFF.